The next 6 T cell receptor beta chains were all read from a single sample in a study of response to subunit inactivated influenza vaccine (dated by TCRdb to the late 2010s). The method was RT-PCR. Sequenced using an Illumina HiSeq 2500. In TCRdb, the public reads were trimmed at Q25 with fastp and aligned with MiXCR, with productive beta chains retained. Rows matching on CDR3 protein sequence are summarized as one entry with the most common DNA and genes. This sample comprises 550,000 to 800,000 distinct CDR3 sequences, 15% to 19% of them detected only once. The ten biggest clones cover roughly 12% of the sample. The starting material was PBMCs from blood, obtained roughly 12 days after vaccination. The receptors stem from a man in his forties or fifties who received an inactivated influenza vaccine. Donor details come from another sample of the same person, matched by shared clones.

This clonotype was picked up a small number of times. The chain combines TRBV4-1 with TRBJ1-2, with D possibly being TRBD1 (6 bases). The CDR3 has 15 amino acids. Germline values: CDR1 MGHRA, CDR2 YSYEKL. Trimming cost V 0 bases and J 4 bases, with 12 bases left between them. Here the CDR3 DNA reads TGCGCCAGCAGCCAAGAGGGACAACCAATCTATGGCTACACCTTC. Protein product: CASSQEGQPIYGYTF.

This clonotype was recorded a few times. The genes are TRBV7-6 and TRBJ2-5; 9 bases align to TRBD2. J gave up 5 bases and V 10 bases, and 11 bases lay outside the gene matches. There are 14 residues in the CDR3. CDR1 is SGHVS, CDR2 FNYEAQ, per germline. Here the CDR3 reads CATSIAGALETQYF. CDR3 coding DNA: TGTGCCACCTCCATAGCGGGAGCTTTGGAGACCCAGTACTTC.

The chain combines TRBV6-2 or TRBV6-3 with TRBJ2-4, with D tentatively TRBD2 (6 bases). This CDR3 is 16 amino acids long. V dropped 4 bases and J dropped 3 bases, with 16 bases sitting between them. Germline CDR1 and CDR2: MNHEY and SVGEGT. The DNA for the CDR3 is TGTGCCAGCAGTTTGGAGGGGAGATATTTCAAAAACATTCAGTACTTC. It translates to CASSLEGRYFKNIQYF.

The chain uses TRBV7-9 and TRBJ2-1; weak D call: TRBD2 (6 bases). CDR1 is SEHNR, CDR2 FQNEAQ, per germline (reference sequence). The CDR3 runs 15 residues. V was trimmed by 5 bases and J by 7 bases, leaving 18 bases between them. This CDR3 is CASSPTSSYTNEQFF. The DNA for the CDR3 is TGTGCCAGCAGCCCTACTAGCTCGTACACTAATGAGCAGTTCTTC.

This clonotype was seen repeatedly, ten times or more. The genes are TRBV6-2 or TRBV6-3 and TRBJ2-5; D not resolved. Germline values: CDR1 MNHEY, CDR2 SVGEGT. This CDR3 has 15 residues. The V gene lost 4 bases and the J gene lost 1 base, with 13 bases spanning the gap. CDR3 sequence: CASSFLTGRQETQYF. In nucleotides, the CDR3 is TGTGCCAGCAGTTTCCTGACTGGACGCCAAGAGACCCAGTACTTC.

There are a few counts of this clonotype. This chain links TRBV6-5 with TRBJ2-1, with 9 bases fitting TRBD1. After removal of 2 bases from V and 5 bases from J, the junction contained 4 bases not matched to a gene. The CDR3 is 15 amino acids. Germline loops: CDR1 MNHEY, CDR2 SVGAGI. The CDR3 reads CASSYRTGDHNEQFF. CDR3 DNA: TGTGCCAGCAGTTACAGGACAGGGGACCACAATGAGCAGTTCTTC.